The present TCR beta chain was sequenced within a study of human T cells and chemical hapten exposure. Turning to the study itself: Slight differences in pooled library volume were the main source of varying TCR yields across samples.

This clonotype was seen a few times. Its specificity is unknown. Study-wide results and limits: Donor immune responses may differ from healthy people's, since all donors had alopecia.

The V and J ends lost 3 bases and 4 bases respectively, with 18 bases between them. The CDR3 consists of 16 residues. Germline V gene lookup returns CDR1 KGHSH and CDR2 LQKENI. TCRdb redid the calling of the RACE reads with MiXCR, one entry per CDR3 protein. The table shows about 110,000 distinct CDR3 sequences, with 12% occurring only once. Stated time point: pre-sensitization, week 0. Treatment specified: therapeutic diphenylcyclopropenone sensitization with weekly scalp DPC. Total RNA extraction was carried out from unfractionated whole blood. This TCR came from a woman between 50 and 59 years old with alopecia areata. Some clones in this sample may be carry-over from other donors' samples. This chain joins TRBV18 and TRBJ1-1, with D perhaps TRBD1 (6 bases). Sequenced material: whole blood, taken in connection with sensitization to the hapten diphenylcyclopropenone (DPC). CDR3 sequence (DNA): TGTGCCAGCTCACCTCGGTCGGGAGGGGGACCCACTGAAGCTTTCTTT. Amino acid sequence: CASSPRSGGGPTEAFF.